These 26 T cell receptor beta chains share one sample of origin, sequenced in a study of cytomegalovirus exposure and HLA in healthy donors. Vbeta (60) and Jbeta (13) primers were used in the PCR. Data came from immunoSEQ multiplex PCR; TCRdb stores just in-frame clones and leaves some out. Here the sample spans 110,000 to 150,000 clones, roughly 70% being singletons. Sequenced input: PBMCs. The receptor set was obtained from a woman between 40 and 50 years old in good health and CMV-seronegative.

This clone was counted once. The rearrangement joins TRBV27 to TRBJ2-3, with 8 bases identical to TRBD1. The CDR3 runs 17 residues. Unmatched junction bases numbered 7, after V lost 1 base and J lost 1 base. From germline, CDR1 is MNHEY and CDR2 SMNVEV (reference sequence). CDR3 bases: TGTGCCAGCAGTTTATGGATACCGGGACAGGGCACAGATACGCAGTATTTT. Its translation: CASSLWIPGQGTDTQYF.

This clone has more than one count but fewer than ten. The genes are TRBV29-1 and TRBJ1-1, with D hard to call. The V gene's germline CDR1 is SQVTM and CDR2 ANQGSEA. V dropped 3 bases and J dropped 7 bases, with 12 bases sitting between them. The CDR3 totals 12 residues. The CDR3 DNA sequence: TGCAGCGTTGATGGAGCCAGTCGTGAAGCTTTCTTT. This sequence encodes CSVDGASREAFF.

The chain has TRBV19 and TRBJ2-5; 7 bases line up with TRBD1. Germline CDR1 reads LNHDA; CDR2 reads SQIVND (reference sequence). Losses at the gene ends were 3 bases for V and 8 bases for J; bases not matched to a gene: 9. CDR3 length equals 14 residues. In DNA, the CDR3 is TGTGCCAGTAGTATCGCGACAGGGTTGGAAACCCAGTACTTC. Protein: CASSIATGLETQYF.

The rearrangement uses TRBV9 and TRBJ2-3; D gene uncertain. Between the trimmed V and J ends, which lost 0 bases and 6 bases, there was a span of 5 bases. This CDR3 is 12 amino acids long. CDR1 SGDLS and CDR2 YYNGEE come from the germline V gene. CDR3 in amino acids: CASSVALDTQYF. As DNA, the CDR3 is TGTGCCAGCAGCGTAGCCTTGGATACGCAGTATTTT.

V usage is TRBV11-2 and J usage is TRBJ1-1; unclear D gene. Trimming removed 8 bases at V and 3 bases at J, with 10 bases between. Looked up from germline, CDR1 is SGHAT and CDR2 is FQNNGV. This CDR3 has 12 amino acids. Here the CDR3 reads CASALSDTEAFF. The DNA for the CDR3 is TGTGCCAGCGCACTATCGGACACTGAAGCTTTCTTT. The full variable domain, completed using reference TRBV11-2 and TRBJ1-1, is EAGVAQSPRYKIIEKRQSVAFWCNPISGHATLYWYQQILGQGPKLLIQFQNNGVVDDSQLPKDRFSAERLKGVDSTLKIQPAKLEDSAVYLCASALSDTEAFFGQGTRLTVV.

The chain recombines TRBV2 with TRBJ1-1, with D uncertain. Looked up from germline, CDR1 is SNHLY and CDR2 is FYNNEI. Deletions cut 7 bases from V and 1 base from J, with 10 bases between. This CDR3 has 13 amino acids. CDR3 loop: CASTLEGNTEAFF. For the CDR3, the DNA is TGTGCCAGCACCTTGGAGGGGAACACTGAAGCTTTCTTT.

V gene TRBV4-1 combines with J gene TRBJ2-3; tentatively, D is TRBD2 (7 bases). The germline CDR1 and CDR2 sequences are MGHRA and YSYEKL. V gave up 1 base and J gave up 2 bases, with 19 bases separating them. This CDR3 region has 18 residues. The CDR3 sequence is CASSQGMGGPIPTDTQYF. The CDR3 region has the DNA TGCGCCAGCAGCCAAGGGATGGGGGGGCCCATCCCCACAGATACGCAGTATTTT.

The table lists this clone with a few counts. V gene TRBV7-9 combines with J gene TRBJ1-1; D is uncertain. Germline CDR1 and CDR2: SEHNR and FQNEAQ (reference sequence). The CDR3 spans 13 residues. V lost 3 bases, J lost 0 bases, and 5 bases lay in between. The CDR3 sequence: CASSFRLNTEAFF. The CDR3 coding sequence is TGTGCCAGCAGCTTCAGGCTGAACACTGAAGCTTTCTTT.

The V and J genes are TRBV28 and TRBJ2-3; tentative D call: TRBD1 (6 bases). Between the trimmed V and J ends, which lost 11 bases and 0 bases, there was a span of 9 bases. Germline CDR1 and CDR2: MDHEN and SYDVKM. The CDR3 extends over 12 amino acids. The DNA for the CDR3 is TGTGCCTCTACAGGGAGCACAGATACGCAGTATTTT. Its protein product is CASTGSTDTQYF.

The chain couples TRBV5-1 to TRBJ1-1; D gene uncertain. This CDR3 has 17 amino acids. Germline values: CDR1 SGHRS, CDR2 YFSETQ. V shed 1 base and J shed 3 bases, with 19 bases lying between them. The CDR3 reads CASSLSVTATVDTEAFF. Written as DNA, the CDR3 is TGCGCCAGCAGCTTGAGTGTTACAGCTACGGTGGACACTGAAGCTTTCTTT.

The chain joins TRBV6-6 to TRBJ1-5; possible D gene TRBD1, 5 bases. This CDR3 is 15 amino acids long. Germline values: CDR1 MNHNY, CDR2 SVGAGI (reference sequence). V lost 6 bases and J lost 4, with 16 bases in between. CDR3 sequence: CASSHSGSGNQPQHF. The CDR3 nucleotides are TGTGCCAGCAGCCATTCAGGGTCAGGGAATCAGCCCCAGCATTTT.

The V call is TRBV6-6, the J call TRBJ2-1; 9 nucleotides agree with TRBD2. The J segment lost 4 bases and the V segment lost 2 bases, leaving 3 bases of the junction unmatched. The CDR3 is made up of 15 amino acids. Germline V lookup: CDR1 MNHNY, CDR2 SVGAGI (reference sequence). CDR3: CASSYGLALYNEQFF. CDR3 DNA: TGTGCCAGCAGTTACGGACTAGCGCTTTACAATGAGCAGTTCTTC.

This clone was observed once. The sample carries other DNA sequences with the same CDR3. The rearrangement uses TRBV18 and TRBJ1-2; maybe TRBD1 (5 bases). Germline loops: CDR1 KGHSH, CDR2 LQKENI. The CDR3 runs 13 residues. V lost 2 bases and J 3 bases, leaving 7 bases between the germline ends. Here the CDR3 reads CASSPSGDYGYTF. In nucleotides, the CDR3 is TGTGCCAGCTCACCATCGGGGGACTATGGCTACACCTTC.

CDR3 sequence (DNA): TGTGCCAGCAGTCCCGCGGCACGCAGCCGGCAGTTCTTC. Translation gives CASSPAARSRQFF. The chain recombines TRBV6-5 with TRBJ2-1; no definite D call. V dropped 5 bases and J dropped 12 bases, with 17 bases sitting between them. This CDR3 is built from 13 residues. Looked up from germline, CDR1 is MNHEY and CDR2 is SVGAGI.

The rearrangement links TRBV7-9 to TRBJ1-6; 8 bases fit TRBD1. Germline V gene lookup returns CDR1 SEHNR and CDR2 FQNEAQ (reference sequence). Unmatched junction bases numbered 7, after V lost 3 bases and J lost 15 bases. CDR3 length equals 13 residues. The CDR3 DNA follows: TGTGCCAGCAGCTTGATCGACAGGGGAATCCTCCACTTT. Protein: CASSLIDRGILHF.

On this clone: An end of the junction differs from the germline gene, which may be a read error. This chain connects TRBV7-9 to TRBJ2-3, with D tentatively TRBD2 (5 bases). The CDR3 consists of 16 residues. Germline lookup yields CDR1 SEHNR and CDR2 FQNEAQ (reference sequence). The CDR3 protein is CSSSPGTSGNTDTQYF. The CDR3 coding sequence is TGTTCCAGCAGCCCCGGAACAAGCGGAAACACAGATACGCAGTATTTT.

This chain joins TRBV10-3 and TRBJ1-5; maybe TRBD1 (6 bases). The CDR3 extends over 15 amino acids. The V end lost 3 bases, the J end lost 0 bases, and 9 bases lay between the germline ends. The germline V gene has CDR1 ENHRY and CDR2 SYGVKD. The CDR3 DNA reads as TGTGCCATCAGTGAAGGACAGCTTAGCAATCAGCCCCAGCATTTT. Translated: CAISEGQLSNQPQHF.

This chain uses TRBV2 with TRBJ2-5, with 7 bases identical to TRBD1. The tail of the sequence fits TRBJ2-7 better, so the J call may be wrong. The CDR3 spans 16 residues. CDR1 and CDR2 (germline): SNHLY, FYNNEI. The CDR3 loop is CASSEVGQENSYEQYF. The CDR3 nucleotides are TGTGCCAGCAGTGAAGTAGGACAGGAGAACTCCTACGAGCAGTACTTC.

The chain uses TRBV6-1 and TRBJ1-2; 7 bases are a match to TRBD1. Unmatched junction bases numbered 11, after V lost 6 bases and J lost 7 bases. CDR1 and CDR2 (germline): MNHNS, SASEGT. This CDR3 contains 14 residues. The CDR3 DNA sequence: TGTGCCAGCAGAAGGGACCTGACAGGGAGTGGCTACACCTTC. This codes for CASRRDLTGSGYTF.

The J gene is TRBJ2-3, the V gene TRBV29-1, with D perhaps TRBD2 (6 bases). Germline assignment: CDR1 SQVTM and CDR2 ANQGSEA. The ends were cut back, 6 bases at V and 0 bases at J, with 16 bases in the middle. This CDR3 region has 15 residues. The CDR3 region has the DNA TGCAGCGTCGCCGGGACGGGGACTAGCACAGATACGCAGTATTTT. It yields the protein CSVAGTGTSTDTQYF.

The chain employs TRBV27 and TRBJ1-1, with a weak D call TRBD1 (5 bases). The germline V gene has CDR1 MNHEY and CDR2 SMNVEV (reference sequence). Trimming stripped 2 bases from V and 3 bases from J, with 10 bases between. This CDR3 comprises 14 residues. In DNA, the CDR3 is TGTGCCAGCAGTTTACGGTCCAGGGACACTGAAGCTTTCTTT. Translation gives CASSLRSRDTEAFF.

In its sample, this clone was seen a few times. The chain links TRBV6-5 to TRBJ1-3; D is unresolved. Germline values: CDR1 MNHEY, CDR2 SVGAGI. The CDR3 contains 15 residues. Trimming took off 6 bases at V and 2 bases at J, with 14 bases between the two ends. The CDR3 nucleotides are TGTGCCAGCAGCCAAGTTTATAGCACTGGAAACACCATATATTTT. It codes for CASSQVYSTGNTIYF.

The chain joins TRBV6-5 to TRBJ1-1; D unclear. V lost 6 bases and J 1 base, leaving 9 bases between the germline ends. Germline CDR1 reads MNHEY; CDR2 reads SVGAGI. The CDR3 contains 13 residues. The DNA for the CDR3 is TGTGCCAGCAGGCGAGCGCCGAACACTGAAGCTTTCTTT. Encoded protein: CASRRAPNTEAFF.

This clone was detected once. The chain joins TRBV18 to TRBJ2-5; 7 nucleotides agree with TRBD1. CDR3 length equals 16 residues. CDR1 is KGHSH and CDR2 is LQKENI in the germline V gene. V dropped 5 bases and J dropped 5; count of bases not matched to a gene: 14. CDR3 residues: CASSANDRALGETQYF. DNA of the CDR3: TGTGCCAGCTCAGCAAACGACAGGGCCCTCGGGGAGACCCAGTACTTC. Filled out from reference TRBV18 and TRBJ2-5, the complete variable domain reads NAGVMQNPRHLVRRRGQEARLRCSPMKGHSHVYWYRQLPEEGLKFMVYLQKENIIDESGMPKERFSAEFPKEGPSILRIQQVVRGDSAAYFCASSANDRALGETQYFGPGTRLLVL.

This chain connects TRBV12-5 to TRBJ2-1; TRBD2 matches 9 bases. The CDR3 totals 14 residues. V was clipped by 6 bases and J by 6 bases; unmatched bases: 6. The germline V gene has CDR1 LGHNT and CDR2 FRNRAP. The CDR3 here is CASGEGLAGNEQFF. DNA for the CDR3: TGTGCTAGTGGGGAGGGACTAGCCGGCAATGAGCAGTTCTTC. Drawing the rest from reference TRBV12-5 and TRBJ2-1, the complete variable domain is DARVTQTPRHKVTEMGQEVTMRCQPILGHNTVFWYRQTMMQGLELLAYFRNRAPLDDSGMPKDRFSAEMPDATLATLKIQPSEPRDSAVYFCASGEGLAGNEQFFGPGTRLTVL.

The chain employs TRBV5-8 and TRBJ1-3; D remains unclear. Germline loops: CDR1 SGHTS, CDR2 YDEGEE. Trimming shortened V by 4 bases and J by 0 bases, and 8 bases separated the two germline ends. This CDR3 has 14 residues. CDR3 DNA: TGTGCCAGCAGCCCCGTGAGCTCTGGAAACACCATATATTTT. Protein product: CASSPVSSGNTIYF.